This is a list of T cell receptor beta chains from one sample in a study of blood T cell repertoires in COVID-19. The table came from immunoSEQ multiplex PCR; TCRdb's copy has only in-frame clones and leaves some out. The sample holds about 190,000 clones, more than 85% seen once. Sequenced input: peripheral blood. These receptors all stem from a man aged 30-40 years with acute or convalescent COVID-19. The CDR3 runs from the conserved cysteine through the conserved F or W. D genes are given only for firm matches. The size entry is marked missing in some rows and otherwise reads once, few, many or a size class.

clone size	V gene	D gene	J gene	CDR3 DNA	CDR3 protein
NA	TRBV7-8	NA	TRBJ2-2	TGTGCCAGCAGCTCCTTTGGGGAGCTGTTTTTT	CASSSFGELFF
NA	TRBV5-4	NA	TRBJ1-2	TGTGCCAGCAGCTACCAACGGGGGGCTGATGGCTACACCTTC	CASSYQRGADGYTF
few	TRBV6-5	NA	TRBJ1-2	TGTGCCAGCAGTTACTCGGGCAGGAACTATGGCTACACCTTC	CASSYSGRNYGYTF
NA	TRBV20-1	TRBD2	TRBJ2-3	TGCAGTGCTAGTAGGTTAGCGGGGGCCCCAGATACGCAGTATTTT	CSASRLAGAPDTQYF
NA	TRBV28	NA	TRBJ2-7	TGTGCCAGCAGTCGAAGGCCAGGGGGGATTTCCTACGAGCAGTACTTC	CASSRRPGGISYEQYF
NA	TRBV27	NA	TRBJ1-4	TGTGCCAGCAGGCCAGGAGGGCCGAATGAAGCAAAACTGTTTTTT	CASRPGGPNEAKLFF
NA	TRBV2	TRBD2	TRBJ2-3	TGTGCCAGCAGTTGGACTAGCGGGTCAATTACAGATACGCAGTATTTT	CASSWTSGSITDTQYF
once	TRBV28	TRBD1	TRBJ1-2	TGTGCCAGCAGTACAAGAGGACAGGGAGGCGGCTACACCTTC	CASSTRGQGGGYTF
once	TRBV18	NA	TRBJ1-4	TGTGCCAGCTCACCAGATGCATCGAGTGAAAAACTGTTTTTT	CASSPDASSEKLFF
NA	TRBV11-1	NA	TRBJ1-3	TGTGCCAGCAGCTCGGGACTCCTCAGCTCTGGAAACACCATATATTTT	CASSSGLLSSGNTIYF
NA	TRBV3-1/TRBV3-2	NA	TRBJ2-7	TGTGCCAGCAGCCAAGGAGGCGGGGAGGCCCGCGAGCAGTACTTC	CASSQGGGEAREQYF
NA	TRBV3-1/TRBV3-2	NA	TRBJ1-6	TGTGCCAGCAGCTCTACAGGAATTAATTCACCCCTCCACTTT	CASSSTGINSPLHF
NA	TRBV11-2	NA	TRBJ2-5	TGTGCCAGCAGCCCTACCCTGGGGGGACAGTCCCGGACCCAGTACTTC	CASSPTLGGQSRTQYF
few	TRBV7-9	NA	TRBJ1-3	TGTGCCAGCAGCTTACGTCCGAGCACCATATATTTT	CASSLRPSTIYF
NA	TRBV30	TRBD1	TRBJ1-1	TGTGCCTTGACAGGGTACACTGAAGCTTTCTTT	CALTGYTEAFF
NA	TRBV18	TRBD1	TRBJ1-1	TGTGCCAGCTCACCCCTCGAGACAGGGATCGTCAGGCAGGGGTTAGGGAACACTGAAGCTTTCTTT	CASSPLETGIVRQGLGNTEAFF
NA	TRBV6-2/TRBV6-3	NA	TRBJ2-7	TGTGCCAGCAGCTTTCAGGGGTACGACGAGCAGTACTTC	CASSFQGYDEQYF
NA	TRBV7-8	NA	TRBJ2-5	TGTGCCAGCAGCAACCCCGGGGAGACCCAGTACTTC	CASSNPGETQYF
NA	TRBV30	NA	TRBJ1-4	TGTGCCTGGGAGGAGATGGGTACAACTAATGAAAAACTGTTTTTT	CAWEEMGTTNEKLFF
NA	TRBV28	NA	TRBJ2-7	TGTGCCGTCACTGGGGACAAAGTTCAGTACTTC	CAVTGDKVQYF
NA	TRBV5-1	TRBD2	TRBJ2-7	TGCGCCAGCAGCTTGAGCGGGGAAGCCTACGAGCAGTACTTC	CASSLSGEAYEQYF
NA	TRBV18	NA	TRBJ1-4	TGTGCCAGCTCACTTGACACAGCAACTAATGAAAAACTGTTTTTT	CASSLDTATNEKLFF
NA	TRBV5-6	NA	TRBJ1-3	TGTGCCAGCAGCTTGGCCGAGCCCGGGGGAAACACCATATATTTT	CASSLAEPGGNTIYF
NA	TRBV6-5	NA	TRBJ1-1	TGTGCCAGCACATACCTGGGCGCGAGTGAAGCTTTCTTT	CASTYLGASEAFF
few	TRBV5-4	TRBD2	TRBJ2-2	TGTGCCAGCAGCTTGGACGGGGGGGGCACCGGGGAGCTGTTTTTT	CASSLDGGGTGELFF
NA	TRBV27	NA	TRBJ1-2	TGTGCCAGCAGTTCTTTTACAGGGTTGACGCGAGGCTACACCTTC	CASSSFTGLTRGYTF
once	TRBV13	NA	TRBJ1-6	TGTGCCAGCAGCTTAGGCGGTACGAACTCCTATAATTCACCCCTCCACTTT	CASSLGGTNSYNSPLHF
NA	TRBV30	NA	TRBJ1-6	TGTGCCTGCCCTCCGGACTCGAGCTCCTATAATTCACCCCTCCACTTT	CACPPDSSSYNSPLHF
NA	TRBV7-8	NA	TRBJ2-6	TGTGCCAGCAGCCTCTTAATAGCTGGGGCCAACGTCCTGACTTTC	CASSLLIAGANVLTF
NA	TRBV12-3/TRBV12-4	NA	TRBJ2-1	TGTGCCAGCAGTTGGGGCGGGGATGAGCAGTTCTTC	CASSWGGDEQFF
NA	TRBV30	TRBD2	TRBJ2-1	TGTGCCTGGGAGGATAGACTAGCGGCATTCAGCTCCTACAATGAGCAGTTCTTC	CAWEDRLAAFSSYNEQFF
once	TRBV5-1	TRBD2	TRBJ2-1	TGCGCCAGCAGCGCAGGACTAGCGGGAGCTGGCCGGGCTGAGCAGTTCTTC	CASSAGLAGAGRAEQFF
once	TRBV5-5	TRBD1	TRBJ1-1	TGTGCCAGCAGTGCCCCCGGGGACAGGGGGCGTGTGGACACTGAAGCTTTCTTT	CASSAPGDRGRVDTEAFF
NA	TRBV5-5	TRBD2	TRBJ2-7	TGTGCCAGCAGCCAACTAGCGGGAGGGGCCTACGAGCAGTACTTC	CASSQLAGGAYEQYF
NA	TRBV13	TRBD2	TRBJ2-1	TGTGCCAGCAGCTTAGTTAGCGGGAGCTATGAGCAGTTCTTC	CASSLVSGSYEQFF
NA	TRBV30	TRBD1	TRBJ1-3	TGTGCCTGGCGACAGGGGGTTGACACCATATATTTT	CAWRQGVDTIYF
NA	TRBV29-1	TRBD1	TRBJ1-2	TGCAGCGTTCTTGGACAGGGAGGCTACACCTTC	CSVLGQGGYTF
NA	TRBV27	NA	TRBJ1-1	TGTGCCAGCGGGCAGTTGGGCAGTGAAGCTTTCTTT	CASGQLGSEAFF
NA	TRBV7-2	TRBD1	TRBJ2-7	TGTGCCAGCAGCTCCCGACAGGGGGCTTCCTACGAGCAGTACTTC	CASSSRQGASYEQYF
NA	TRBV3-1/TRBV3-2	NA	TRBJ2-3	TGTGCCAGCAGCCAAGGGCTAGAGGAGGCAGATACGCAGTATTTT	CASSQGLEEADTQYF
NA	TRBV3-1/TRBV3-2	TRBD2	TRBJ2-2	TGTGCCAGCAGCCAGACGACTAGCGGGAGTCACGGGGAGCTGTTTTTT	CASSQTTSGSHGELFF
NA	TRBV2	NA	TRBJ2-1	TGTGCCAGCGGGCTGCAAAACAATGAGCAGTTCTTC	CASGLQNNEQFF
NA	TRBV27	TRBD1	TRBJ2-2	TGTGCCAGCAGTTCCACAGGGGCCGGGGAGCTGTTTTTT	CASSSTGAGELFF
NA	TRBV7-3	TRBD1	TRBJ2-1	TGTGCCAGCAGCTTAGGGACAGGGGGCGGTGAGCAGTTCTTC	CASSLGTGGGEQFF
NA	TRBV9	NA	TRBJ1-4	TGTGCCAGCAGCGTTGGGCAAACTAATGAAAAACTGTTTTTT	CASSVGQTNEKLFF
NA	TRBV6-5	TRBD1	TRBJ1-2	TGTGCCAGCAGTAGACCGGGACAGGGCGGTGGCTACACCTTC	CASSRPGQGGGYTF
NA	TRBV15	NA	TRBJ1-5	TGTGCCACCAGCAGAGATCAAATGACAGTGCCTAATCAGCCCCAGCATTTT	CATSRDQMTVPNQPQHF
NA	TRBV30	NA	TRBJ2-7	TGTGCCTGGAGTGTAAGGAGCTACTACGAGCAGTACTTC	CAWSVRSYYEQYF
NA	TRBV10-2	TRBD2	TRBJ2-1	TGCGCCAGCAGTCGGACTAGCGGGCCATATGAGCAGTTCTTC	CASSRTSGPYEQFF
NA	TRBV29-1	NA	TRBJ2-6	TGCAGCGTTGAAGATGGGTGGGGGCGTGGGGCCAACGTCCTGACTTTC	CSVEDGWGRGANVLTF
once	TRBV28	TRBD2	TRBJ2-1	TGTGCCAGCAGCCGTCCCGGGACTAGCGGGGGAAATGAGCAGTTCTTC	CASSRPGTSGGNEQFF
NA	TRBV7-9	NA	TRBJ1-3	TGTGCCAGCAGCCGTGCTAACAGTGGAAACACCATATATTTT	CASSRANSGNTIYF
NA	TRBV28	NA	TRBJ2-5	TGTGCCAGCAGTTTACTTCGAGAGACCCAGTACTTC	CASSLLRETQYF
few	TRBV7-3	TRBD1	TRBJ1-6	TGTGCCAGCAGCTCACAGGGGGCAGGCTATAATTCACCCCTCCACTTT	CASSSQGAGYNSPLHF
NA	TRBV19	TRBD1	TRBJ1-2	TGTGCCAGTAGTAGGGACAGGGGTAACTATGGCTACACCTTC	CASSRDRGNYGYTF